The rows below give T cell receptor beta chains drawn from one sample of a study of blood T cell repertoires in COVID-19. The assay was immunoSEQ multiplex PCR, and TCRdb's table has in-frame clones only and misses some. Here the sample spans some 150,000 clones, approximately 87% being singletons. The sequenced material came from peripheral blood. The receptors were gathered from a man between 18 and 35 years old with active or convalescent COVID-19. The CDR3 runs from the conserved cysteine through the conserved F or W. The D gene is left open where the match is weak. Expanded clones get a size class; other rows say once, few or many, or leave the size out.

NA	TRBV2	TRBJ2-3	NA	CASSVTASTDTQYF	TGTGCCAGCAGTGTGACAGCTAGCACAGATACGCAGTATTTT
NA	TRBV18	TRBJ2-6	NA	CASSPQGSGSRGANVLTF	TGTGCCAGCTCACCCCAGGGGTCGGGCTCGAGGGGGGCCAACGTCCTGACTTTC
TRBD2	TRBV7-3	TRBJ2-5	NA	CASSVSGRQGVETQYF	TGTGCCAGCAGCGTCAGCGGGAGGCAGGGAGTAGAGACCCAGTACTTC
NA	TRBV2	TRBJ1-3	NA	CASKAQGNTIYF	TGTGCCAGCAAGGCACAGGGAAACACCATATATTTT
TRBD1	TRBV5-4	TRBJ1-2	NA	CASSRQGGTNYGYTF	TGTGCCAGCAGCCGTCAGGGGGGTACTAACTATGGCTACACCTTC
NA	TRBV2	TRBJ1-5	NA	CASSQNSNQPQHF	TGTGCCAGCAGCCAGAATAGCAATCAGCCCCAGCATTTT
TRBD2	TRBV6-2/TRBV6-3	TRBJ2-7	NA	CASSAPGLGSNEQYF	TGTGCCAGCAGCGCGCCGGGACTAGGCAGTAACGAGCAGTACTTC
TRBD1	TRBV23-1	TRBJ1-5	NA	CASTHQGASNQPQHF	TGCGCCAGCACTCACCAGGGGGCCAGCAATCAGCCCCAGCATTTT
NA	TRBV7-9	TRBJ2-2	NA	CASSLAKQGRAVEELFF	TGTGCCAGCAGCTTAGCAAAACAGGGAAGAGCAGTTGAGGAGCTGTTTTTT
TRBD1	TRBV5-4	TRBJ2-5	once	CASSLTGTGQETQYF	TGTGCCAGCAGCCTAACTGGGACAGGACAAGAGACCCAGTACTTC
TRBD1	TRBV18	TRBJ1-2	NA	CASSPTGASNYGYTF	TGTGCCAGCTCACCGACAGGGGCTTCTAACTATGGCTACACCTTC